The entry that follows covers one T cell receptor (beta chain) sequence. V lost 7 bases and J lost 4, with 0 bases in between. Germline values: CDR1 MRHNA, CDR2 SNTAGT. The CDR3 extends over 9 amino acids. The data were produced by immunoSEQ multiplex PCR, yet TCRdb's version contains in-frame clones alone and is incomplete. The sample has more than 85,000 clones; under 95% are singletons. The record originates from a study of control samples from healthy donors and cancer patients. This sequence originates from a woman aged 18-35 years in good health. The sequenced sample was blood. V is TRBV6-4 and J is TRBJ2-3, with D unresolved. CDR3 in DNA: TGTGCCAGCACAGATACGCAGTATTTT. This gives the protein CASTDTQYF.